Below, 2 T cell receptor beta chains from the same sample are listed, as sequenced in a study of spatial heterogeneity in lung cancer. Time point defined: blood at routine non-recurrence follow-up after resection. In TCRdb, the 5' RACE reads were re-called with MiXCR into one record per CDR3 protein. The sample carries about 94,000 distinct CDR3 sequences, roughly a fifth recorded once. Specimen: PBMCs, collected at follow-up. These receptors all come from a male donor with early-stage non-small cell lung cancer.

This clonotype was counted between two and nine times. The chain recombines TRBV10-3 with TRBJ2-5; D unresolved. The CDR3 has 12 amino acids. Between the trimmed V and J ends, which lost 4 bases and 5 bases, there was a span of 8 bases. Germline V gene sequence: CDR1 ENHRY, CDR2 SYGVKD. The CDR3 is CAISGPSETQYF. CDR3 sequence (DNA): TGTGCCATCAGTGGCCCTTCGGAGACCCAGTACTTC.

The chain recombines TRBV7-2 with TRBJ1-1; D remains ambiguous. There are 14 residues in the CDR3. Germline V gene lookup returns CDR1 SGHTA and CDR2 FQGNSA. The ends were cut back, 5 bases at V and 1 base at J, with 11 bases in the middle. The CDR3 loop is CASSGSQTNTEAFF. The CDR3 DNA is TGTGCCAGCAGCGGCTCCCAGACGAACACTGAAGCTTTCTTT.